The 22 T cell receptor beta chains below come from one sample, sequenced in a study of shared clonotypes between healthy human individuals. The table came from immunoSEQ multiplex PCR; TCRdb's copy has only in-frame clones and leaves some out. This sample has about 1.1 million clones, with about 80% found just once. Sequenced: memory CD4+ T cells from PBMCs. Subset defined: CD45RA-negative fraction. These receptors all stem from a man aged 18 to 30 in good health. Some clones in this sample may be carry-over from other donors' samples.

This chain uses TRBV9 with TRBJ2-7; 8 bases are a match to TRBD1. The V gene end was trimmed by 4 bases and the J gene end by 3 bases; junction bases not matched to a gene: 6. The CDR3 has 14 residues. Germline CDR1 is SGDLS and CDR2 is YYNGEE. The CDR3 spells CASSRGQGDYEQYF. Written as DNA, the CDR3 is TGTGCCAGCAGCCGCGGACAGGGAGACTACGAGCAGTACTTC.

The V gene is TRBV5-6, the J gene TRBJ2-5; D possibly corresponds to TRBD1 (5 bases). This CDR3 comprises 14 residues. The germline gives CDR1 SGHDT, CDR2 YYEEEE. Between the trimmed V and J ends, which lost 4 bases and 5 bases, there was a span of 15 bases. The CDR3 region is CASSTPQGVETQYF. The CDR3 bases are TGTGCCAGCAGCACTCCCCAGGGTGTGGAGACCCAGTACTTC.

In regard to this clone: The sample holds other DNA sequences that translate to the same CDR3. The gene calls are TRBV7-9 and TRBJ2-7, with TRBD2 matching over 10 bases. Germline trimming cut 5 bases from V and 4 bases from J; bases unmatched to any gene: 5. CDR1 SEHNR and CDR2 FQNEAQ come from the germline V gene (reference sequence). The CDR3 contains 14 residues. In DNA form, the CDR3 reads TGTGCCAGCAGCCCTAGCGGGAGCACATACGAGCAGTACTTC. Translated: CASSPSGSTYEQYF.

The chain has TRBV6-1 and TRBJ1-2, with 9 bases lining up with TRBD1. This CDR3 is built from 15 residues. Germline CDR1 MNHNS, CDR2 SASEGT. Unmatched junction bases numbered 5, after V lost 6 bases and J lost 0 bases. The CDR3, as DNA: TGTGCCAGCAGCGGTGGGACAGGGACTAACTATGGCTACACCTTC. Translated: CASSGGTGTNYGYTF.

The chain joins TRBV5-8 to TRBJ1-3; 12 bases are a match to TRBD1. The germline V gene encodes CDR1 SGHTS and CDR2 YDEGEE. The CDR3 covers 16 residues. V trimming: 5 bases; J trimming: 4 bases; junction bases outside the gene matches: 7. CDR3 in DNA: TGTGCCAGCAGTTGGGGACAGGGGGCAGCGGGAAACACCATATATTTT. Protein sequence: CASSWGQGAAGNTIYF.

This chain links TRBV6-6 with TRBJ2-7, with D possibly being TRBD1 (6 bases). V gave up 2 bases and J gave up 1 base, with 9 bases separating them. The length of the CDR3 is 14 residues. The germline V gene has CDR1 MNHNY and CDR2 SVGAGI (reference sequence). The CDR3 reads CASSYRDTSYEQYF. In nucleotides, the CDR3 is TGTGCCAGCAGTTACCGGGACACATCCTACGAGCAGTACTTC.

This clone was counted a few times. The rearrangement joins TRBV5-1 to TRBJ1-2; the match to TRBD1 covers 7 bases. The CDR3 loop spans 17 amino acids. V dropped 4 bases and J dropped 2; count of bases not matched to a gene: 14. CDR1 and CDR2 (germline): SGHRS, YFSETQ. The CDR3 spells CASSPKPGIQGNYGYTF. The CDR3 DNA reads TGCGCCAGCAGCCCCAAACCCGGGATACAGGGGAACTATGGCTACACCTTC.

Only a few counts were recorded for this clone. The same CDR3 arises from other DNA sequences in this sample as well. The chain has TRBV5-1 and TRBJ2-3, with 12 positions matching TRBD2. The CDR3 is 16 residues long. Germline V gene sequence: CDR1 SGHRS, CDR2 YFSETQ. V lost 4 bases to trimming and J lost 2 bases; unmatched junction nucleotides: 5. The CDR3 protein is CASSPGTSGYTDTQYF. The DNA for the CDR3 is TGCGCCAGCAGCCCAGGGACTAGCGGGTACACAGATACGCAGTATTTT.

CDR3 nucleotide sequence: TGCGCCAGCAGCCAAGATCCCAGGGAAAGTCGAATCATGTCCTATGGCTACACCTTC. Translation gives CASSQDPRESRIMSYGYTF. The V call is TRBV4-3, the J call TRBJ1-2, with D perhaps matching TRBD1 (5 bases). This CDR3 spans 19 amino acids. V shed 0 bases and J shed 4 bases, with 24 bases lying between them. Germline lookup yields CDR1 LGHNA and CDR2 YSLEER.

This sequence joins TRBV7-8 and TRBJ2-1, with 14 positions matching TRBD2. This CDR3 comprises 18 residues. Trimming cost V 3 bases and J 3 bases; bases outside gene matches: 7. The germline V gene has CDR1 SGHVS and CDR2 FQNEAQ. CDR3 nucleotides: TGTGCCAGCAGCTTTTGGACTAGCGGGAGGCTACTCTACAATGAGCAGTTCTTC. Its protein is CASSFWTSGRLLYNEQFF.

V usage is TRBV5-1 and J usage is TRBJ2-7; the match to TRBD1 covers 8 bases. CDR1 SGHRS and CDR2 YFSETQ come from the germline V gene. The CDR3 sequence is 14 residues long. Trimming cost V 1 base and J 5 bases; bases outside gene matches: 5. The chain's CDR3 is CASSLQGASNEQYF. Here the CDR3 DNA reads TGCGCCAGCAGCTTGCAGGGGGCGTCGAACGAGCAGTACTTC.

V gene TRBV5-1 combines with J gene TRBJ2-1; 9 nucleotides align to TRBD2. Per germline, CDR1 SGHRS and CDR2 YFSETQ. There are 15 residues in the CDR3. Trimming at V came to 5 bases and at J to 6 bases, leaving 9 bases not matched to a gene. The CDR3 protein is CASSILAGGGNEQFF. CDR3 DNA sequence: TGCGCCAGCAGTATACTGGCGGGAGGGGGCAATGAGCAGTTCTTC.

The V gene is TRBV5-1, the J gene TRBJ1-5; TRBD1 matches 7 bases. This CDR3 has 16 residues. Germline lookup yields CDR1 SGHRS and CDR2 YFSETQ. Trimming took 1 base from V and 3 from J; bases not matched to a gene: 7. The CDR3 loop is CASSLTGVRDNQPQHF. The CDR3 DNA sequence: TGCGCCAGCAGCTTGACAGGGGTTAGGGACAATCAGCCCCAGCATTTT.

The rearrangement links TRBV19 to TRBJ2-7, with 9 bases lining up with TRBD1. The CDR3 is made up of 12 amino acids. With 4 bases clipped from V and 5 bases from J, the junction kept 0 bases outside the gene matches. CDR1 is LNHDA, CDR2 SQIVND, per germline (reference sequence). As DNA, the CDR3 is TGTGCCAGTAGTAGACAGGGGGACGAGCAGTACTTC. It codes for CASSRQGDEQYF.

This clone was observed once. The genes are TRBV27 and TRBJ1-4; D may be TRBD1 (5 bases). The CDR3 sequence is 17 residues long. Germline lookup yields CDR1 MNHEY and CDR2 SMNVEV (reference sequence). Trimming took off 5 bases at V and 7 bases at J, with 23 bases between the two ends. The CDR3 bases are TGTGCCAGCAGTCGCCTAAGTTTTACGGGGGTGGGTGAAAAACTGTTTTTT. This translates into CASSRLSFTGVGEKLFF.

Comment on this clone: Other DNA sequences in this sample translate to the same CDR3. The V gene is TRBV5-6, the J gene TRBJ2-7, with D uncertain. Trimming pared 1 base from V and 0 bases from J, leaving 2 bases between. The CDR3 runs to 12 residues. Germline V lookup: CDR1 SGHDT, CDR2 YYEEEE. CDR3: CASSLFSYEQYF. The CDR3 nucleotides read TGTGCCAGCAGCTTGTTCTCCTACGAGCAGTACTTC.

This clone was detected a few times. This chain links TRBV18 with TRBJ2-3; D not resolved. The germline gives CDR1 KGHSH, CDR2 LQKENI. This CDR3 comprises 16 residues. V lost 3 bases and J lost 0, with 13 bases in between. The CDR3 DNA reads TGTGCCAGCTCACCCACTCAGAGAATTAGCACAGATACGCAGTATTTT. Residues: CASSPTQRISTDTQYF.

The chain couples TRBV6-6 to TRBJ2-2; 9 positions match TRBD1. After removal of 4 bases from V and 5 bases from J, the junction contained 5 bases not matched to a gene. The germline CDR1 and CDR2 sequences are MNHNY and SVGAGI (reference sequence). This CDR3 is built from 15 residues. The chain's CDR3 is CASSSTGGETGELFF. CDR3 DNA sequence: TGTGCCAGCAGTTCGACAGGGGGGGAGACCGGGGAGCTGTTTTTT.

This sequence joins TRBV5-4 and TRBJ2-2; D is uncertain. Germline assignment: CDR1 SGHNT and CDR2 YYREEE (reference sequence). The V end lost 4 bases, the J end lost 4 bases, and 26 bases lay between the germline ends. This CDR3 has 19 residues. The CDR3 loop reads CASSPPPTVGFGLTGELFF. CDR3 DNA sequence: TGTGCCAGCAGCCCCCCCCCAACGGTGGGATTCGGCCTCACCGGGGAGCTGTTTTTT.

The genes are TRBV30 and TRBJ1-5; unclear D gene. With 1 base removed from V and 4 bases from J, the gap between germline ends came to 8 bases. This CDR3 contains 13 residues. Per germline, CDR1 GTSNPN and CDR2 SVGIG (reference sequence). CDR3 amino acids: CAWSGSLNQPQHF. CDR3 nucleotide sequence: TGTGCCTGGAGTGGTAGCCTGAATCAGCCCCAGCATTTT.

V is TRBV4-1 and J is TRBJ2-3; TRBD1 matches 11 bases. The CDR3 has 14 amino acids. The germline CDR1 and CDR2 sequences are MGHRA and YSYEKL. V shed 4 bases and J 6 bases; nucleotides not matched to a gene: 3. The CDR3 sequence: CASSRDRGLDTQYF. Written as DNA, the CDR3 is TGCGCCAGCAGCCGGGACAGGGGGTTGGATACGCAGTATTTT.

The gene calls are TRBV5-1 and TRBJ2-7; D may be TRBD2 (6 bases). The germline V gene encodes CDR1 SGHRS and CDR2 YFSETQ. The CDR3 has 16 residues. Trimming removed 7 bases from V and 3 bases from J, with 23 bases in between. CDR3 loop: CASCSSSGLLYYEQYF. The CDR3 DNA reads TGCGCCAGCTGCAGCTCGAGCGGGCTCCTATACTACGAGCAGTACTTC.